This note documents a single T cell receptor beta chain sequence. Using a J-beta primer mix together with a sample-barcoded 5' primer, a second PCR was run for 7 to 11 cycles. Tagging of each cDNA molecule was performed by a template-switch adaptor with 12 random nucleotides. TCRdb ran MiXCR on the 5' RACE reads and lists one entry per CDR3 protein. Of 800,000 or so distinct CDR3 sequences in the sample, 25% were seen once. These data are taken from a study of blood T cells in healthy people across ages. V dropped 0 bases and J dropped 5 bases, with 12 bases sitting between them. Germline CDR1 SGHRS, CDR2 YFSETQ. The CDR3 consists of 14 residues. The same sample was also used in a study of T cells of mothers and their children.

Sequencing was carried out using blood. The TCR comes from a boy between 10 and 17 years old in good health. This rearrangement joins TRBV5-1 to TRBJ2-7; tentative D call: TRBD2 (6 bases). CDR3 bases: TGCGCCAGCAGCTTGGGGGGCCGGGAGAACGAGCAGTACTTC. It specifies CASSLGGRENEQYF.